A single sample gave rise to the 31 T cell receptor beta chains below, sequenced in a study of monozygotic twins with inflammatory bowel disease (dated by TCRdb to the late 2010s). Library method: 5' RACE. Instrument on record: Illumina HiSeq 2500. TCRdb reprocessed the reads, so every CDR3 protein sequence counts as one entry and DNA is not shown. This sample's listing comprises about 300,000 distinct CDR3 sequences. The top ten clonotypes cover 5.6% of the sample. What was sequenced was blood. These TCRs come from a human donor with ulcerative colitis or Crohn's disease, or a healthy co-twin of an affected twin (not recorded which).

The CDR3 reads CASRGRGREAGGLDLPREQYF. The V and J genes are TRBV7-2 and TRBJ2-7; TCRdb selects TRBD2, and the lack of DNA leaves this call unchecked. The germline V gene has CDR1 SGHTA and CDR2 FQGNSA. The CDR3 covers 21 residues.

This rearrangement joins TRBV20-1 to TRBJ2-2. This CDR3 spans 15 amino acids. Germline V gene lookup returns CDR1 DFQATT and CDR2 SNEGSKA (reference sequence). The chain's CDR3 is CSATSREKNTGELFF.

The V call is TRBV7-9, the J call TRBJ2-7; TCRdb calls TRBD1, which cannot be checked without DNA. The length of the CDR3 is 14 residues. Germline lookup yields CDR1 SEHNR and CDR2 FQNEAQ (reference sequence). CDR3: CASSGGTGEYEQYF.

This CDR3 reads CASSVRQGGDGELFF. This chain joins TRBV12-3 or TRBV12-4 and TRBJ2-2; TCRdb indicates TRBD1, and absent DNA this call remains unverified. The CDR3 sequence is 15 residues long.

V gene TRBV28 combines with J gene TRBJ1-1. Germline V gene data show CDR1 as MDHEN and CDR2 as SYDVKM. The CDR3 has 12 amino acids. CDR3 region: CASSLIGVEAFF. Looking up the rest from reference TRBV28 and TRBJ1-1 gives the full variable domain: DVKVTQSSRYLVKRTGEKVFLECVQDMDHENMFWYRQDPGLGLRLIYFSYDVKMKEKGDIPEGYSVSREKKERFSLILESASTNQTSMYLCASSLIGVEAFFGQGTRLTVV.

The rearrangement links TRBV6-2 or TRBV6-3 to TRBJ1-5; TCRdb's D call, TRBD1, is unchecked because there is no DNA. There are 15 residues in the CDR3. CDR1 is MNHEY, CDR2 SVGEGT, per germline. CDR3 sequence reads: CASTKGQMGGRPQHF.

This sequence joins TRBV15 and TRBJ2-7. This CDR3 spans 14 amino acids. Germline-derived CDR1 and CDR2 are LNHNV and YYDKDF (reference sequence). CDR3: CATSRAADSYEQYF.

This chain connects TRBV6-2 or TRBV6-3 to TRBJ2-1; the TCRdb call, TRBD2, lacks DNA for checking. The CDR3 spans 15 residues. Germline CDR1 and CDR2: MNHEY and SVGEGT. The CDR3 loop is CASSSFSGTYNEQFF.

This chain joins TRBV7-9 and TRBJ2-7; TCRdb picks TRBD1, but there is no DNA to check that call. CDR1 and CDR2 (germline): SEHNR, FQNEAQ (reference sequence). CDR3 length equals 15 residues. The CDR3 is CASNSGDAILYEQYF. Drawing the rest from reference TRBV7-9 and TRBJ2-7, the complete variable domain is DTGVSQNPRHKITKRGQNVTFRCDPISEHNRLYWYRQTLGQGPEFLTYFQNEAQLEKSRLLSDRFSAERPKGSFSTLEIQRTEQGDSAMYLCASNSGDAILYEQYFGPGTRLTVT.

The CDR3 here is CASSPTDRVYQETQYF. The J gene is TRBJ2-5, the V gene TRBV5-1; no DNA is available, so the TRBD1 call from TCRdb remains unchecked. Germline V gene lookup returns CDR1 SGHRS and CDR2 YFSETQ. This CDR3 has 16 residues.

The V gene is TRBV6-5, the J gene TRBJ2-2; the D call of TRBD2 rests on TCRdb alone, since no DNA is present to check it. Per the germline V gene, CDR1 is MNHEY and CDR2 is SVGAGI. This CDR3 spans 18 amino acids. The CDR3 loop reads CASTKQLGGAPNTGELFF.

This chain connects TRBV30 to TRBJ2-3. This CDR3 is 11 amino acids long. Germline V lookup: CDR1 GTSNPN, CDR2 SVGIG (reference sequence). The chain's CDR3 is CAWTTGDTQYF.

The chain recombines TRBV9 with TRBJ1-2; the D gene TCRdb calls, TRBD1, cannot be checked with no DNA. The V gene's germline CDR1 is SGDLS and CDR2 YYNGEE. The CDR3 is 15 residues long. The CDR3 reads CASSPGPGPLYGYTF.

The CDR3 loop reads CASSLAYYEQFF. This chain connects TRBV7-2 to TRBJ2-1. The CDR3 length is 12 residues. Germline CDR1 reads SGHTA; CDR2 reads FQGNSA.

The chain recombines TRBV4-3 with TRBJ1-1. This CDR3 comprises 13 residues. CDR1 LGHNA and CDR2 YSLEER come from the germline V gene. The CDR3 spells CASSQDHTTEAFF.

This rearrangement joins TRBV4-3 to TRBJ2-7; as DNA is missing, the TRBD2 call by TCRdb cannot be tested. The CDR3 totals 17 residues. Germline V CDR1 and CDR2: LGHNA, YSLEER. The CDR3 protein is CASSQEPGSGRAGEQYF.

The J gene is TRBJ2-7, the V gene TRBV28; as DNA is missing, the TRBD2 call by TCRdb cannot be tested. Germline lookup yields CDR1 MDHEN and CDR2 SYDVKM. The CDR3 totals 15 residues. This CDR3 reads CASSTNSGSGSKQYF.

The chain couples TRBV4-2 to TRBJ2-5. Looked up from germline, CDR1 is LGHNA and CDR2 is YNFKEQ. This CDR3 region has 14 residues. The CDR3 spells CASSTSGDQETQYF.

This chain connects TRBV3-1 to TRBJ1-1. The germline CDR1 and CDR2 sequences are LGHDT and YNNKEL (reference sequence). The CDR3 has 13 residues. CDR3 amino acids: CASSLQINTEAFF.

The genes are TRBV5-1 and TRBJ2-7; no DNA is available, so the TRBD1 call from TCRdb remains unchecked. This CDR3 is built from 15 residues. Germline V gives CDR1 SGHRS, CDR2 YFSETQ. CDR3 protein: CASSLGTGGQYEQYF.

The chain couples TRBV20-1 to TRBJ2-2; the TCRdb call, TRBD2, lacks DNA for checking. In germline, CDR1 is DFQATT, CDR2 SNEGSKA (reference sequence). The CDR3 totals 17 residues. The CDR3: CSARVLTSGKCTGELFF.

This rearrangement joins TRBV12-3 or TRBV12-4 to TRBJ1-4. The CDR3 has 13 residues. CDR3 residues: CASSLVNSEKLFF.

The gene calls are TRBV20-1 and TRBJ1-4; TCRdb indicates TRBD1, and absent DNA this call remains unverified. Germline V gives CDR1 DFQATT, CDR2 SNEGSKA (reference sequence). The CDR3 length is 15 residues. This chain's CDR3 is CSAREFKGAGEKLFF.

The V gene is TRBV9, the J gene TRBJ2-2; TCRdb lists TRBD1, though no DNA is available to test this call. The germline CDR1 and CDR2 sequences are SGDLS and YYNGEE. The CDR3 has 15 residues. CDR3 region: CASSVDRLSTGELFF.

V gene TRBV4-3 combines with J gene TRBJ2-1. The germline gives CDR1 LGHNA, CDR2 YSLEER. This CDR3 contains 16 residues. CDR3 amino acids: CASSQDDRLNHNEQFF.

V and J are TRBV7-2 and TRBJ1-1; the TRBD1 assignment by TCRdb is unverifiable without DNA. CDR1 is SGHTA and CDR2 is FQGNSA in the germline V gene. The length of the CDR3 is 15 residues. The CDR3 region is CASSLTRGANTEAFF.

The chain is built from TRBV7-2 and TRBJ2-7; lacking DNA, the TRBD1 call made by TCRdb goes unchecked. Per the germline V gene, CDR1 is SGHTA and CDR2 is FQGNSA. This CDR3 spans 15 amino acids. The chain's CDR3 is CASSLSLQGLYEQYF.

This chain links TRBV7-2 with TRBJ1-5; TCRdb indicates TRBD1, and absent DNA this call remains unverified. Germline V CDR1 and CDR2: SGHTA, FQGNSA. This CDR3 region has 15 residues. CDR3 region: CASSRRQGGNQPQHF.

This CDR3 reads CVSRGDLGTEAFF. The V call is TRBV6-6, the J call TRBJ1-1. The CDR3 spans 13 residues. Germline V CDR1 and CDR2: MNHNY, SVGAGI (reference sequence).

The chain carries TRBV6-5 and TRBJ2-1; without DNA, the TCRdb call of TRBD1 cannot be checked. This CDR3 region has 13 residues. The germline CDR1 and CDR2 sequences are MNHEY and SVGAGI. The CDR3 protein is CASSRPGANEQFF.

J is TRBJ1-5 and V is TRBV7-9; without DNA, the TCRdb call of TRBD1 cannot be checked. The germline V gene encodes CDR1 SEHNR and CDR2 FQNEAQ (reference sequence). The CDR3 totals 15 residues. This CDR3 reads CASSRGRGNNQPQHF. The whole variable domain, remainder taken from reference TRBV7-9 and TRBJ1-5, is DTGVSQNPRHKITKRGQNVTFRCDPISEHNRLYWYRQTLGQGPEFLTYFQNEAQLEKSRLLSDRFSAERPKGSFSTLEIQRTEQGDSAMYLCASSRGRGNNQPQHFGDGTRLSIL.